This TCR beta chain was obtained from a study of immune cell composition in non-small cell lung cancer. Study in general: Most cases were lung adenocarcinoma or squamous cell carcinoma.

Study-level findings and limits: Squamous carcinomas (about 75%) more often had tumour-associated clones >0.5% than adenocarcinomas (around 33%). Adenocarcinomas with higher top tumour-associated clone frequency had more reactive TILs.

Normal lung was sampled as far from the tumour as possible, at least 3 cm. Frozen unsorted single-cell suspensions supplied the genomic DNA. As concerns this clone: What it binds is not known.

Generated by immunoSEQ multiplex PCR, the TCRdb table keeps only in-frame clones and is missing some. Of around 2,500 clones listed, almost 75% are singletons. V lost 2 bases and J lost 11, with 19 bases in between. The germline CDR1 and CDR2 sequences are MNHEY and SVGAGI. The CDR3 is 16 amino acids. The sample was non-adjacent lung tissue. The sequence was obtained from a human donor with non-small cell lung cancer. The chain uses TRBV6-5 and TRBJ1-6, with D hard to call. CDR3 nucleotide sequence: TGTGCCAGCAGTTACAACATGGGCGGGAATCTCACACCCCTCCACTTT. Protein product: CASSYNMGGNLTPLHF.